Below, 15 T cell receptor beta chains from the same sample are listed, as sequenced in a study of shared clonotypes between healthy human individuals. This table comes from immunoSEQ multiplex PCR, and its TCRdb copy is limited to in-frame clones, with some not included. The sample lists about 1.1 million clones; 77% were seen once. Sequencing was carried out using memory CD4+ T cells from PBMCs. Subset given: CD45RA-negative fraction. The receptors shown here come from a man between 18 and 35 years old in good health. Some clones in this sample may be carry-over from other donors' samples.

V gene TRBV6-5 combines with J gene TRBJ1-5, with no clear D. Between the trimmed V and J ends, which lost 6 bases and 2 bases, there was a span of 8 bases. This CDR3 contains 13 residues. The germline CDR1 and CDR2 sequences are MNHEY and SVGAGI. In DNA, the CDR3 is TGTGCCAGCAGCCTCACAGGCAATCAGCCCCAGCATTTT. This codes for CASSLTGNQPQHF.

V is TRBV2 and J is TRBJ2-4; 10 nucleotides match TRBD1. The germline CDR1 and CDR2 sequences are SNHLY and FYNNEI. V gave up 1 base and J gave up 6 bases; unmatched junction bases: 3. The CDR3 totals 15 residues. CDR3 coding DNA: TGTGCCAGCAGTGAAGGGACAGGGGGTCGAAACATTCAGTACTTC. This codes for CASSEGTGGRNIQYF.

The rearrangement links TRBV11-1 to TRBJ2-7; 11 bases fit TRBD1. Germline-derived CDR1 and CDR2 are SGHAT and FQDESV (reference sequence). CDR3 length equals 14 residues. J was trimmed by 1 base and V by 4 bases; bases with no gene match: 0. CDR3 residues: CASSWDRGSYEQYF. The CDR3, as DNA: TGTGCCAGCAGCTGGGACAGGGGGTCCTACGAGCAGTACTTC.

This clone is a singleton in its sample. The chain links TRBV2 to TRBJ2-6; possibly TRBD2 for D (5 bases). The CDR3 loop spans 15 amino acids. Germline V CDR1 and CDR2: SNHLY, FYNNEI. V lost 7 bases to trimming and J lost 4 bases, with 14 bases between them. The CDR3 bases are TGTGCCAGCACCGGAGGTCAAGGGGGGGCCAACGTCCTGACTTTC. It is translated as CASTGGQGGANVLTF.

On this clone itself: The junction does not match germline at one end; this may be a read error. The chain couples TRBV5-8 to TRBJ1-1, with 8 bases that match TRBD1. The germline gives CDR1 SGHTS, CDR2 YDEGEE. The CDR3 is 13 residues long. The DNA of the CDR3 is TGTGCCAGCAGTTTGGCCGGGACAGGTGAAGCTTTCTTT. It codes for CASSLAGTGEAFF.

The chain recombines TRBV27 with TRBJ1-5; 8 nucleotides match TRBD1. The CDR3 runs to 16 residues. V shed 5 bases, J shed 0 bases, and the junction held 6 bases outside the gene matches. Per germline, CDR1 MNHEY and CDR2 SMNVEV (reference sequence). CDR3 in amino acids: CASSLQGGHSNQPQHF. The CDR3 DNA reads as TGTGCCAGCAGTCTACAGGGGGGGCATAGCAATCAGCCCCAGCATTTT.

This chain uses TRBV6-4 with TRBJ1-1; 9 nucleotides match TRBD1. The CDR3 runs 12 residues. CDR1 and CDR2 (germline): MRHNA, SNTAGT. V lost 6 bases and J lost 6; bases outside the gene matches: 2. CDR3 coding DNA: TGTGCCAGCAGGACAGGGGGGCCTGAAGCTTTCTTT. Translation gives CASRTGGPEAFF.

The J gene is TRBJ2-1, the V gene TRBV29-1, with 7 bases fitting TRBD2. Germline V CDR1 and CDR2: SQVTM, ANQGSEA. Trimming cost V 2 bases and J 3 bases; bases outside gene matches: 10. The length of the CDR3 is 16 residues. In DNA form, the CDR3 reads TGCAGCGTTGAAAGTTCGGGAGGTCGCCTCTACAATGAGCAGTTCTTC. Amino acids: CSVESSGGRLYNEQFF.

There are a few counts of this clone. The V call is TRBV30, the J call TRBJ1-1; possibly TRBD1 for D (5 bases). The CDR3 length is 12 residues. Germline V lookup: CDR1 GTSNPN, CDR2 SVGIG (reference sequence). The V end was cut by 0 bases, the J end by 11 bases, with 13 bases between. CDR3 in amino acids: CAWSVGLYRAFF. CDR3 coding DNA: TGTGCCTGGAGTGTGGGACTTTATAGGGCTTTCTTT.

This rearrangement joins TRBV7-8 to TRBJ2-7, with D perhaps matching TRBD1 (6 bases). The CDR3 contains 13 residues. Germline lookup yields CDR1 SGHVS and CDR2 FQNEAQ. V was clipped by 5 bases and J by 3 bases, with 11 bases between them. Written as DNA, the CDR3 is TGTGCCAGCAGCGACAGGTTGAGCTACGAGCAGTACTTC. Protein product: CASSDRLSYEQYF.

The V gene is TRBV20-1, the J gene TRBJ2-5; perhaps TRBD2 as D (6 bases). The CDR3 has 11 residues. V lost 6 bases, J lost 8 bases, and 13 bases lay in between. Per germline, CDR1 DFQATT and CDR2 SNEGSKA (reference sequence). This CDR3 is CSAPWGVTQYF. CDR3 in DNA: TGCAGTGCCCCCTGGGGGGTTACCCAGTACTTC.

This rearrangement joins TRBV4-2 to TRBJ2-7, with a tentative D call TRBD2 (5 bases). Trimming removed 3 bases at V and 9 bases at J, with 9 bases between. Germline V lookup: CDR1 LGHNA, CDR2 YNFKEQ. The CDR3 has 11 residues. The CDR3 sequence: CASSHEGRQYF. DNA for the CDR3: TGTGCCAGCAGCCATGAGGGAAGGCAGTACTTC.

The V call is TRBV6-5, the J call TRBJ1-2; D possibly corresponds to TRBD1 (5 bases). This CDR3 spans 15 amino acids. Deletions cut 7 bases from V and 5 bases from J, with 20 bases between. From germline, CDR1 is MNHEY and CDR2 SVGAGI. The DNA of the CDR3 is TGTGCCAGCACCGATCCATGGGGCGGGGAGTATGGCTACACCTTC. It is translated as CASTDPWGGEYGYTF.

In its sample, this clone was seen a few times. The V and J genes are TRBV28 and TRBJ1-2, with 7 bases identical to TRBD1. Trimming cost V 1 base and J 5 bases; bases outside gene matches: 4. This CDR3 has 14 amino acids. The germline V gene has CDR1 MDHEN and CDR2 SYDVKM. This CDR3 reads CASSLFGQEYGYTF. Written as DNA, the CDR3 is TGTGCCAGCAGTTTATTTGGACAGGAGTATGGCTACACCTTC.

The chain uses TRBV30 and TRBJ2-1; D unclear. This CDR3 is 10 amino acids long. V was trimmed by 0 bases and J by 10 bases, leaving 4 bases between them. Germline values: CDR1 GTSNPN, CDR2 SVGIG (reference sequence). The CDR3 coding sequence is TGTGCCTGGAGTGTACGAGAGCAGTTCTTC. Translation gives CAWSVREQFF.